Sequencing of this TCR beta chain was carried out in a study of CD8+CD57+ T cells in acquired aplastic anemia. The template used for profiling TCR beta VDJ and CDR3 was genomic DNA. MiXCR, applied by TCRdb to the reads, yields one record per CDR3 protein. The data show around 79,000 distinct CDR3 sequences, under 80% seen once. The authors sequenced patients whose flow cytometry had shown CD8+CD57+ cell expansion. About this clonotype itself: The DNA is left out, because the CDR3 cannot be placed on it with certainty; the CDR3 is given as TCRdb lists it.

Germline V gene data show CDR1 as KGHDR and CDR2 as SFDVKD. The CDR3 region is 15 residues in length, termini included. The rearrangement joins TRBV24-1 to TRBJ2-1; the D call TRBD2 from the table was never checked on the DNA. The sample comprised sorted CD4+, CD8+, or CD8+CD57+ T cells (not recorded which) from PBMCs. This TCR derives from a human donor with aplastic anemia. This CDR3 is CATSGLVGGGTEEFF.